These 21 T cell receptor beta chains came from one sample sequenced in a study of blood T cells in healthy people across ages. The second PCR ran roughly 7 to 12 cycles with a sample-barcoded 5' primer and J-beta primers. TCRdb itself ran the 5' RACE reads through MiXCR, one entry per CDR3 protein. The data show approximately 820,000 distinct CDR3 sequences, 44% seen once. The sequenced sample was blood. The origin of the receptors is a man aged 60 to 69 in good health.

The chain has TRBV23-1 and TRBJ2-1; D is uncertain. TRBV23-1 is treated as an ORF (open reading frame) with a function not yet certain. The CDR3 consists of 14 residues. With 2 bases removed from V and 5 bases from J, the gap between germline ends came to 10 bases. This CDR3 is CASSQQAGHNEQFF. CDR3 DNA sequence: TGCGCCAGCAGTCAACAAGCCGGACACAATGAGCAGTTCTTC.

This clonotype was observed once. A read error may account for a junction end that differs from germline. CDR3 region: CASTQSPQETQYF. DNA of the CDR3: TGCGCCAGCACCCAAAGCCCCCAAGAGACCCAGTACTTC. V gene TRBV4-1 combines with J gene TRBJ2-5; D gene ambiguous. Germline V gene sequence: CDR1 MGHRA, CDR2 YSYEKL. CDR3 length: 13 residues.

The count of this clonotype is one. Written as DNA, the CDR3 is TGTGCCAGCAGCGACGGACTTCCCCGGGAAAAACTGTTTTTT. It is translated as CASSDGLPREKLFF. The rearrangement joins TRBV12-3 or TRBV12-4 to TRBJ1-4, with no clear D. CDR3 length: 14 residues. With 6 bases removed from V and 8 bases from J, the gap between germline ends came to 16 bases.

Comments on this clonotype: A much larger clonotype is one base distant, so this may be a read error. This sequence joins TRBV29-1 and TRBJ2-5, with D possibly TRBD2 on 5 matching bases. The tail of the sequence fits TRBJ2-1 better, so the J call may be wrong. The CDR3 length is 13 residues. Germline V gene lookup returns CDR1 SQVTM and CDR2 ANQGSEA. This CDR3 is CSVEVSGLPTQFF. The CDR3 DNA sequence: TGCAGCGTTGAAGTCTCCGGACTTCCTACCCAGTTCTTC.

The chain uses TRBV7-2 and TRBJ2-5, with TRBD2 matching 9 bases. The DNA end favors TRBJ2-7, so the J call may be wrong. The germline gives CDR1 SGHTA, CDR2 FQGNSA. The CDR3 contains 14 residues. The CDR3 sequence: CASHRASGMYEQYF. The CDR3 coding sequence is TGTGCCAGCCACCGGGCTAGCGGGATGTACGAGCAGTACTTC.

CDR3 amino acids: CASPSRGTSGGPPGLPNYNEQFF. CDR3 coding DNA: TGTGCCAGTCCCAGTAGGGGGACTAGCGGGGGGCCGCCCGGGCTCCCGAACTACAATGAGCAGTTCTTC. The chain has TRBV11-1 and TRBJ2-1, with 15 nucleotides matching TRBD2. With V trimmed by 9 bases and J by 3 bases, 27 bases remained unmatched. Per the germline V gene, CDR1 is SGHAT and CDR2 is FQDESV (reference sequence). This CDR3 has 23 residues.

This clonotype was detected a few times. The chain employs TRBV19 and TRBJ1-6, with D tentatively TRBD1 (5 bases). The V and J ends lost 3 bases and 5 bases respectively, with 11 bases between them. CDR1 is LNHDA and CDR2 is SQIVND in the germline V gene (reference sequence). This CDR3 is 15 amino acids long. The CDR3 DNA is TGTGCCAGTAGTATTCTGACAGAACATAATTCACCCCTCCACTTT. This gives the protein CASSILTEHNSPLHF.

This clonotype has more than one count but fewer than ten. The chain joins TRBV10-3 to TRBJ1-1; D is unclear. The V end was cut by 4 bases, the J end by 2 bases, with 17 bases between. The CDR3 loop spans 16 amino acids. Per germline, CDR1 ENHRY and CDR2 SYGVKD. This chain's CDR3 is CAISGTGLGSNTEAFF. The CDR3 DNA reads TGTGCCATCAGTGGAACGGGGTTGGGGTCAAACACTGAAGCTTTCTTT.

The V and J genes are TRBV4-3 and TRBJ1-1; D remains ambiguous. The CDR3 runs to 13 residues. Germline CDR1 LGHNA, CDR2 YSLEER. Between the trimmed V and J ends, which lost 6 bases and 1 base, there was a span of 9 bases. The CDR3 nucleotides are TGCGCCAGCAGTCAAACGTGGAACACTGAAGCTTTCTTT. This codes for CASSQTWNTEAFF.

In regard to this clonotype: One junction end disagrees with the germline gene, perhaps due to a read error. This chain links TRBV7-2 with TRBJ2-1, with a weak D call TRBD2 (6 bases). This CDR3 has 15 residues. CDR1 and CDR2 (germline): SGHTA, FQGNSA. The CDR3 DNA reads TGTGCCAGCAGCTTAGTAGGAGGGCTTGACAATGAGCGGTTCTTC. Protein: CASSLVGGLDNERFF.

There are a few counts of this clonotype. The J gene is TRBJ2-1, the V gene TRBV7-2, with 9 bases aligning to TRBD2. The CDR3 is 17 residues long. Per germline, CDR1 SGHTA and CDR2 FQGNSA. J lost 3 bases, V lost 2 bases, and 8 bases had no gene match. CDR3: CASSLRAGGASYNEQFF. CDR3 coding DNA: TGTGCCAGCAGCTTACGAGCGGGGGGCGCCAGCTACAATGAGCAGTTCTTC.

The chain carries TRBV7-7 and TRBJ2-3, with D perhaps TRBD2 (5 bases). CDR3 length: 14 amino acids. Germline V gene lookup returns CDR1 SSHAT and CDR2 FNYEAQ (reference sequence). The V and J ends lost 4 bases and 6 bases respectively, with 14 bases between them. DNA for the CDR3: TGTGCCAGCAGCTCGGGCCCGGGGAGCGATACGCAGTATTTT. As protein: CASSSGPGSDTQYF.

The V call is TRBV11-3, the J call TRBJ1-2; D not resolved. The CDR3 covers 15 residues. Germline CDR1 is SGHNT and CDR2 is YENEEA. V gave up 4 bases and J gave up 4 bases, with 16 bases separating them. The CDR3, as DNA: TGTGCCAGCAGCTCACCATCGACGGCCTCCTATGGCTACACCTTC. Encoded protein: CASSSPSTASYGYTF.

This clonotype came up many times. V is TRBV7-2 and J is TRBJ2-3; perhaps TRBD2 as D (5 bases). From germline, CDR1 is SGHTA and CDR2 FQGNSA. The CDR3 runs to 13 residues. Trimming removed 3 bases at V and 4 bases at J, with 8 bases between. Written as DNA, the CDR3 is TGTGCCAGCAGCTTGAGGGCCGCAGATACGCAGTATTTT. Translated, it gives CASSLRAADTQYF.

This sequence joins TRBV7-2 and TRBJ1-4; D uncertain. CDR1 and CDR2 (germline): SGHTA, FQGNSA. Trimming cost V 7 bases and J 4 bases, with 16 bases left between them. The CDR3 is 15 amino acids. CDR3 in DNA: TGTGCCAGCACCCCACGGGGAGCTATTAATGAAAAACTGTTTTTT. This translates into CASTPRGAINEKLFF. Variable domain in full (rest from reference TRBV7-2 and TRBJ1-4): GAGVSQSPSNKVTEKGKDVELRCDPISGHTALYWYRQSLGQGLEFLIYFQGNSAPDKSGLPSDRFSAERTGGSVSTLTIQRTQQEDSAVYLCASTPRGAINEKLFFGSGTQLSVL.

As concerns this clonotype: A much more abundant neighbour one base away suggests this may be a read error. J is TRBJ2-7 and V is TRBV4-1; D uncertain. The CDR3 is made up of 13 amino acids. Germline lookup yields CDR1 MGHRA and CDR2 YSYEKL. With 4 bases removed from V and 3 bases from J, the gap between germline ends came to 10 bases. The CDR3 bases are TGCGCCAGCAGCCGAACAGAGGTCTACGAGCAGTACTTC. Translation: CASSRTEVYEQYF.

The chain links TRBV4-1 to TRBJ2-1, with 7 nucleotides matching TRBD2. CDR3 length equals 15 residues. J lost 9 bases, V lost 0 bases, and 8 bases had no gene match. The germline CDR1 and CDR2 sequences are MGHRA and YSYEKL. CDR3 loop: CASSQEWSGEGEQFF. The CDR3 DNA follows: TGCGCCAGCAGCCAAGAGTGGAGCGGGGAGGGTGAGCAGTTCTTC.

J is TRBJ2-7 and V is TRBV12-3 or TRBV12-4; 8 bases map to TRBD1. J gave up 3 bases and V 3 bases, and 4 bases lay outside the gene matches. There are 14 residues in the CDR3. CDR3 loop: CASSFRTGHYEQYF. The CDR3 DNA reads TGTGCCAGCAGTTTCAGGACAGGGCACTACGAGCAGTACTTC.

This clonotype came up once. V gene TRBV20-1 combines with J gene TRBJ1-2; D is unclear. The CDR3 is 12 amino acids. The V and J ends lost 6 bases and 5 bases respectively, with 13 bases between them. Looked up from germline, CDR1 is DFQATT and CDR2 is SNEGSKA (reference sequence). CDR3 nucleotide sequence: TGCAGTGCCATCGGCGGAACTTATGGCTACACCTTC. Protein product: CSAIGGTYGYTF.

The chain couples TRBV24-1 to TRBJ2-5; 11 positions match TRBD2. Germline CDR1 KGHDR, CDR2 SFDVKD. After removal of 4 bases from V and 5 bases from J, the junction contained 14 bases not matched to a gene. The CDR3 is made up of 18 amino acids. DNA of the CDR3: TGTGCCACCAGTGAAGGTGTTAGCGGGGGGGTTGTTTCGGAGACCCAGTACTTC. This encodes CATSEGVSGGVVSETQYF.

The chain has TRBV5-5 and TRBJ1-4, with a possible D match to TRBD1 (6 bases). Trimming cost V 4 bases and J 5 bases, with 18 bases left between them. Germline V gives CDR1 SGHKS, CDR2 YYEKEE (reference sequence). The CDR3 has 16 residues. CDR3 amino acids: CASSATTGRGNEKLFF. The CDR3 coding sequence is TGTGCCAGCAGCGCCACAACAGGGAGAGGAAATGAAAAACTGTTTTTT.